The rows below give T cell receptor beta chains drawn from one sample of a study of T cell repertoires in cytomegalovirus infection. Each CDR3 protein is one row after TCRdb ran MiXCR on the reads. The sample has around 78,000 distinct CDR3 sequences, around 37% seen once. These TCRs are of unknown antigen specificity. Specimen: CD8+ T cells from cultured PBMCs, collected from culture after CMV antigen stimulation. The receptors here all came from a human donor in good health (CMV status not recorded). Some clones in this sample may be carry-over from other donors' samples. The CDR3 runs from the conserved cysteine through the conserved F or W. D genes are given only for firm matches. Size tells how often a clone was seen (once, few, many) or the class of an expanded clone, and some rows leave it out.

CDR3: CASSAGTDNEQFF; DNA: TGTGCCAGCAGTGCCGGGACTGACAATGAGCAGTTCTTC; length: 13; V: TRBV6-6; size: few; J: TRBJ2-1; D: .
CDR3: CASSPGGGFNQPQHF; DNA: TGTGCCAGCAGTCCGGGAGGGGGTTTCAATCAGCCCCAGCATTTT; length: 15; V: TRBV27; size: .; J: TRBJ1-5; D: .
CDR3: CASRTSYRGTGELFF; DNA: TGCGCCAGCAGAACATCCTACAGGGGCACCGGGGAGCTGTTTTTT; length: 15; V: TRBV4-3; size: .; J: TRBJ2-2; D: TRBD1
CDR3: CASRGSDSYEQYF; DNA: TGTGCCAGCAGAGGATCAGACTCCTACGAGCAGTACTTC; length: 13; V: TRBV27; size: .; J: TRBJ2-7; D: .
CDR3: CASSWGLTGTPYNEQFF; DNA: TGTGCCAGCAGCTGGGGCCTGACAGGTACCCCCTACAATGAGCAGTTCTTC; length: 17; V: TRBV5-6; size: .; J: TRBJ2-1; D: .
CDR3: CASSGTGVSYEQYF; DNA: TGTGCCAGCAGCGGGACAGGGGTCTCCTACGAGCAGTACTTC; length: 14; V: TRBV2; size: .; J: TRBJ2-7; D: TRBD1
CDR3: CASSQDRRGGELFF; DNA: TGTGCCAGCAGTCAGGACAGACGCGGAGGGGAGCTGTTTTTT; length: 14; V: TRBV28; size: once; J: TRBJ2-2; D: .
CDR3: CASSLAKGDTQYF; DNA: TGTGCCAGCAGCTTAGCGAAGGGGGATACGCAGTATTTT; length: 13; V: TRBV7-6; size: few; J: TRBJ2-3; D: .
CDR3: CASSLALVSGGNEQFF; DNA: TGTGCCAGCAGCCTAGCCCTAGTTTCAGGGGGGAATGAGCAGTTCTTC; length: 16; V: TRBV13; size: .; J: TRBJ2-1; D: .
CDR3: CASSFVGNEQFF; DNA: TGTGCCAGCAGCTTTGTAGGAAATGAGCAGTTCTTC; length: 12; V: TRBV7-2; size: few; J: TRBJ2-1; D: .
CDR3: CASSPGTASGNTIYF; DNA: TGTGCCAGTAGCCCAGGGACGGCCTCTGGAAACACCATATATTTT; length: 15; V: TRBV19; size: .; J: TRBJ1-3; D: .
CDR3: CASSQEGNPPLRELFF; DNA: TGCGCCAGCAGCCAAGAAGGGAACCCTCCCCTCAGGGAGCTGTTTTTT; length: 16; V: TRBV4-1; size: .; J: TRBJ2-2; D: .
CDR3: CASSLASSGGGPDTQYF; DNA: TGTGCCAGCAGCTTGGCGTCTAGCGGGGGTGGCCCAGATACGCAGTATTTT; length: 17; V: TRBV5-5; size: many; J: TRBJ2-3; D: TRBD2
CDR3: CSVRSPGQPSYEQYF; DNA: TGCAGTGTGAGGAGTCCGGGACAGCCCTCCTACGAGCAGTACTTC; length: 15; V: TRBV20-1; size: .; J: TRBJ2-7; D: TRBD1
CDR3: CASSQDNRPEQFF; DNA: TGCGCCAGCAGCCAAGATAATCGGCCTGAGCAGTTCTTC; length: 13; V: TRBV4-3; size: .; J: TRBJ2-1; D: .
CDR3: CASSVDPLPSDEQFF; DNA: TGTGCCAGCAGCGTAGATCCGTTACCGTCGGATGAGCAGTTCTTC; length: 15; V: TRBV9; size: .; J: TRBJ2-1; D: .
CDR3: CASTESGGADNEQFF; DNA: TGTGCCAGCACAGAAAGCGGGGGGGCGGACAATGAGCAGTTCTTC; length: 15; V: TRBV12-3/TRBV12-4; size: few; J: TRBJ2-1; D: TRBD2
CDR3: CASSTGQQEKLFF; DNA: TGTGCCAGCAGCACGGGACAGCAAGAAAAACTGTTTTTT; length: 13; V: TRBV7-2; size: .; J: TRBJ1-4; D: TRBD1
CDR3: CASSGIGQTSGANVLTF; DNA: TGTGCCAGCAGCGGAATAGGACAGACCTCTGGGGCCAACGTCCTGACTTTC; length: 17; V: TRBV9; size: .; J: TRBJ2-6; D: .
CDR3: CASSLFYNSPLHF; DNA: TGTGCCAGCAGTTTATTCTATAATTCACCCCTCCACTTT; length: 13; V: TRBV27; size: .; J: TRBJ1-6; D: .